The rows below give T cell receptor beta chains drawn from one sample of a study of T cell repertoires in cytomegalovirus infection. TCRdb reprocessed the reads via MiXCR and lists one record per CDR3 protein. The profile covers a few hundred thousand distinct CDR3 sequences, with over 35% appearing a single time and around 50% taken by the ten largest. Their antigens are not known. This specimen was cultured PBMCs, taken from culture after CMV antigen stimulation. The receptors originated from a human donor in good health (CMV status not recorded). Some clones in this sample may be carry-over from other donors' samples. The CDR3 runs from the conserved cysteine through the conserved F or W. Each record gives: CDR3 length, clone size, D gene, V gene, J gene, CDR3 protein, CDR3 DNA. The D gene is left open where the match is weak. Not every row has a clone size; where given, it reads once, few, many or a size class.

cdr3_length: 12; clone_size: few; d_call: -; v_call: TRBV5-1; j_call: TRBJ2-2; cdr3_aa: CASSKDSGELFF; cdr3_nt: TGCGCCAGCAGCAAAGACTCCGGGGAGCTGTTTTTT
cdr3_length: 13; clone_size: -; d_call: -; v_call: TRBV12-3/TRBV12-4; j_call: TRBJ1-6; cdr3_aa: CASSRARNSPLHF; cdr3_nt: TGTGCCAGCAGTAGGGCCCGCAATTCACCCCTCCACTTT
cdr3_length: 14; clone_size: few; d_call: -; v_call: TRBV7-2; j_call: TRBJ2-5; cdr3_aa: CASSHPDRLGTQYF; cdr3_nt: TGTGCCAGCAGCCACCCCGACAGATTGGGGACCCAGTACTTC
cdr3_length: 12; clone_size: few; d_call: -; v_call: TRBV7-8; j_call: TRBJ2-3; cdr3_aa: CASRRTRDTQYF; cdr3_nt: TGTGCCAGCAGGCGAACCCGGGATACGCAGTATTTT
cdr3_length: 16; clone_size: few; d_call: TRBD1; v_call: TRBV19; j_call: TRBJ1-5; cdr3_aa: CASSYTGAFSNQPQHF; cdr3_nt: TGTGCCAGTAGCTACACAGGGGCCTTTAGCAATCAGCCCCAGCATTTT
cdr3_length: 16; clone_size: -; d_call: TRBD2; v_call: TRBV13; j_call: TRBJ2-5; cdr3_aa: CASSLGRGGRQETQYF; cdr3_nt: TGTGCCAGCAGCTTAGGGCGCGGGGGGCGCCAAGAGACCCAGTACTTC
cdr3_length: 16; clone_size: few; d_call: -; v_call: TRBV20-1; j_call: TRBJ2-2; cdr3_aa: CSARDSAGAFTGELFF; cdr3_nt: TGCAGTGCTAGAGATTCGGCAGGGGCCTTCACCGGGGAGCTGTTTTTT
cdr3_length: 11; clone_size: -; d_call: -; v_call: TRBV19; j_call: TRBJ1-2; cdr3_aa: CASEGTNGYTF; cdr3_nt: TGTGCCAGTGAAGGAACCAATGGCTACACCTTC
cdr3_length: 16; clone_size: -; d_call: -; v_call: TRBV19; j_call: TRBJ2-1; cdr3_aa: CASSIAFTRSYNEQFF; cdr3_nt: TGTGCCAGTAGTATAGCATTCACCCGTAGCTACAATGAGCAGTTCTTC
cdr3_length: 11; clone_size: few; d_call: -; v_call: TRBV27; j_call: TRBJ2-2; cdr3_aa: CASSHGGELFF; cdr3_nt: TGTGCCAGCAGCCACGGTGGGGAGCTGTTTTTT
cdr3_length: 15; clone_size: -; d_call: -; v_call: TRBV7-8; j_call: TRBJ2-5; cdr3_aa: CASSSLWDDQETQYF; cdr3_nt: TGTGCCAGCAGCTCTCTCTGGGATGACCAAGAGACCCAGTACTTC
cdr3_length: 16; clone_size: few; d_call: -; v_call: TRBV7-2; j_call: TRBJ1-5; cdr3_aa: CASSLGAVYSNQPQHF; cdr3_nt: TGTGCCAGCAGCTTAGGGGCAGTATATAGCAATCAGCCCCAGCATTTT
cdr3_length: 16; clone_size: -; d_call: -; v_call: TRBV7-2; j_call: TRBJ1-5; cdr3_aa: CASSLVVGGPPWPQHF; cdr3_nt: TGTGCCAGCAGCTTAGTAGTTGGGGGCCCACCGTGGCCCCAGCATTTT
cdr3_length: 14; clone_size: -; d_call: -; v_call: TRBV6-2/TRBV6-3; j_call: TRBJ1-5; cdr3_aa: CASLQGLMNQPQHF; cdr3_nt: TGTGCCAGCTTACAGGGACTTATGAATCAGCCCCAGCATTTT
cdr3_length: 16; clone_size: many; d_call: TRBD2; v_call: TRBV7-2; j_call: TRBJ2-3; cdr3_aa: CASSLFAGVRTDTQYF; cdr3_nt: TGTGCCAGCAGCTTGTTTGCGGGAGTAAGGACAGATACGCAGTATTTT
cdr3_length: 14; clone_size: -; d_call: -; v_call: TRBV6-6; j_call: TRBJ2-7; cdr3_aa: CASSHSLGSYEQYF; cdr3_nt: TGTGCCAGCAGTCATTCACTCGGCTCCTACGAGCAGTACTTC
cdr3_length: 17; clone_size: -; d_call: -; v_call: TRBV7-6; j_call: TRBJ2-1; cdr3_aa: CASSAPSAGAVYNEQFF; cdr3_nt: TGTGCCAGCAGCGCACCCTCGGCAGGGGCTGTCTACAATGAGCAGTTCTTC
cdr3_length: 15; clone_size: once; d_call: -; v_call: TRBV6-8; j_call: TRBJ2-1; cdr3_aa: CASSYSGVAVNEQFF; cdr3_nt: TGTGCCAGCAGTTACTCGGGGGTAGCGGTAAATGAGCAGTTCTTC
cdr3_length: 12; clone_size: -; d_call: -; v_call: TRBV7-2; j_call: TRBJ1-3; cdr3_aa: CASGRIGNTIYF; cdr3_nt: TGTGCCAGCGGCCGGATCGGAAACACCATATATTTT
cdr3_length: 15; clone_size: -; d_call: -; v_call: TRBV7-8; j_call: TRBJ2-1; cdr3_aa: CASSPRGGQYNEQFF; cdr3_nt: TGTGCCAGCAGCCCTAGGGGGGGCCAATACAATGAGCAGTTCTTC
cdr3_length: 15; clone_size: -; d_call: -; v_call: TRBV10-3; j_call: TRBJ2-1; cdr3_aa: CAIGEDKSSYNEQFF; cdr3_nt: TGTGCCATAGGGGAGGACAAAAGCTCCTACAATGAGCAGTTCTTC
cdr3_length: 14; clone_size: many; d_call: TRBD2; v_call: TRBV7-2; j_call: TRBJ2-7; cdr3_aa: CASNLAGGNYEQYF; cdr3_nt: TGTGCCAGCAATTTAGCGGGAGGAAACTACGAGCAGTACTTC
cdr3_length: 15; clone_size: -; d_call: TRBD2; v_call: TRBV6-8; j_call: TRBJ2-1; cdr3_aa: CASTIAGYTYNEQFF; cdr3_nt: TGTGCCAGCACCATAGCGGGGTACACCTACAATGAGCAGTTCTTC
cdr3_length: 16; clone_size: -; d_call: TRBD2; v_call: TRBV4-1; j_call: TRBJ2-2; cdr3_aa: CASSTGLAGNTGELFF; cdr3_nt: TGCGCCAGCAGCACCGGACTAGCGGGGAACACCGGGGAGCTGTTTTTT
cdr3_length: 11; clone_size: -; d_call: -; v_call: TRBV11-3; j_call: TRBJ2-2; cdr3_aa: CASSRDGELFF; cdr3_nt: TGTGCCAGCAGCCGCGACGGGGAGCTGTTTTTT
cdr3_length: 14; clone_size: -; d_call: TRBD1; v_call: TRBV12-5; j_call: TRBJ2-3; cdr3_aa: CASGTGQGSDTQYF; cdr3_nt: TGTGCTAGTGGTACAGGACAGGGGTCAGATACGCAGTATTTT
cdr3_length: 15; clone_size: few; d_call: -; v_call: TRBV7-2; j_call: TRBJ2-3; cdr3_aa: CASSILAAYTDTQYF; cdr3_nt: TGTGCCAGCAGCATACTAGCCGCATACACAGATACGCAGTATTTT
cdr3_length: 15; clone_size: few; d_call: TRBD1; v_call: TRBV7-8; j_call: TRBJ2-7; cdr3_aa: CASSLEGTGFSEQYF; cdr3_nt: TGTGCCAGCAGCTTAGAAGGGACAGGGTTTAGCGAGCAGTACTTC
cdr3_length: 16; clone_size: -; d_call: -; v_call: TRBV7-8; j_call: TRBJ1-3; cdr3_aa: CASSGERHVSGNTIYF; cdr3_nt: TGTGCCAGCAGCGGAGAGAGACACGTCTCTGGAAACACCATATATTTT
cdr3_length: 19; clone_size: -; d_call: TRBD2; v_call: TRBV20-1; j_call: TRBJ2-5; cdr3_aa: CSARDRGESSGGKRETQYF; cdr3_nt: TGCAGTGCTAGAGATAGGGGGGAGTCTAGCGGGGGGAAGCGGGAGACCCAGTACTTC
cdr3_length: 15; clone_size: -; d_call: -; v_call: TRBV7-2; j_call: TRBJ2-3; cdr3_aa: CASSLRRVSTDTQYF; cdr3_nt: TGTGCCAGCAGCCTCCGGAGAGTTAGCACAGATACGCAGTATTTT
cdr3_length: 12; clone_size: few; d_call: -; v_call: TRBV5-4; j_call: TRBJ2-7; cdr3_aa: CATTRGSDEQYF; cdr3_nt: TGTGCCACCACCCGGGGTTCCGACGAGCAGTACTTC
cdr3_length: 14; clone_size: -; d_call: -; v_call: TRBV3-1; j_call: TRBJ1-1; cdr3_aa: CASSLSRLGAEAFF; cdr3_nt: TGTGCCAGCAGCCTGTCTCGGCTGGGGGCGGAAGCTTTCTTT
cdr3_length: 18; clone_size: -; d_call: TRBD2; v_call: TRBV20-1; j_call: TRBJ2-3; cdr3_aa: CSARDPFGTRRSTDTQYF; cdr3_nt: TGCAGTGCTAGAGATCCCTTTGGGACTAGACGAAGCACAGATACGCAGTATTTT
cdr3_length: 15; clone_size: few; d_call: -; v_call: TRBV7-2; j_call: TRBJ1-4; cdr3_aa: CASSPSMDFGEKLFF; cdr3_nt: TGTGCCAGCAGCCCCAGCATGGACTTTGGTGAAAAACTGTTTTTT
cdr3_length: 13; clone_size: -; d_call: -; v_call: TRBV2; j_call: TRBJ2-7; cdr3_aa: CASNWGREWEQYF; cdr3_nt: TGTGCCAGCAATTGGGGCCGTGAATGGGAGCAGTACTTC
cdr3_length: 13; clone_size: -; d_call: -; v_call: TRBV15; j_call: TRBJ1-6; cdr3_aa: CATSRDPTSPLHF; cdr3_nt: TGTGCCACCAGCAGAGATCCAACTTCACCCCTCCACTTT
cdr3_length: 18; clone_size: -; d_call: TRBD1; v_call: TRBV20-1; j_call: TRBJ1-3; cdr3_aa: CSARGGGTGSAAGNTIYF; cdr3_nt: TGCAGTGCTAGAGGAGGTGGGACAGGGTCAGCAGCTGGAAACACCATATATTTT
cdr3_length: 15; clone_size: few; d_call: -; v_call: TRBV7-2; j_call: TRBJ2-1; cdr3_aa: CASSWVWNGGNEQFF; cdr3_nt: TGTGCCAGCAGCTGGGTCTGGAATGGGGGCAATGAGCAGTTCTTC
cdr3_length: 13; clone_size: -; d_call: TRBD1; v_call: TRBV30; j_call: TRBJ2-7; cdr3_aa: CACRQGPPYEQYF; cdr3_nt: TGTGCCTGCCGACAGGGGCCCCCCTACGAGCAGTACTTC
cdr3_length: 13; clone_size: many; d_call: -; v_call: TRBV7-2; j_call: TRBJ1-1; cdr3_aa: CASSFSMNTEAFF; cdr3_nt: TGTGCCAGCAGCTTTAGCATGAACACTGAAGCTTTCTTT
cdr3_length: 17; clone_size: -; d_call: -; v_call: TRBV11-3; j_call: TRBJ2-1; cdr3_aa: CASSLDQGGAGDNEQFF; cdr3_nt: TGTGCCAGCAGCTTAGATCAGGGGGGGGCAGGGGACAATGAGCAGTTCTTC